The source of this T cell receptor beta chain is a study of blood T cell repertoires in COVID-19. Study details: Spain, Italy and the United States supplied samples that represented acute and convalescent COVID-19.

The authors' processing: Researchers report that nucleated cell counts were estimated from reference gene primer amplification. Using immunoSEQ multiplex PCR, the repertoire was profiled, and TCRdb retains in-frame clones only, with some absent. The DNA was the basis for D and trimming; V, J and clone size are from that table. The sample carries around 70,000 clones, 75% to 90% recorded once. This CDR3 spans 15 amino acids. The V gene lost 0 bases and the J gene lost 5 bases, with 11 bases spanning the gap. Germline CDR1 KGHSH, CDR2 LQKENI. The V gene is TRBV18, the J gene TRBJ2-1; TRBD2 is a possible D gene (6 bases). The sequencing sample was made of peripheral blood. The origin of this receptor is a man aged 25 to 40 with acute or convalescent COVID-19. CDR3 sequence reads: CASSPPLAKDNEQFF. The CDR3 nucleotides read TGTGCCAGCTCACCACCACTAGCTAAAGACAATGAGCAGTTCTTC.